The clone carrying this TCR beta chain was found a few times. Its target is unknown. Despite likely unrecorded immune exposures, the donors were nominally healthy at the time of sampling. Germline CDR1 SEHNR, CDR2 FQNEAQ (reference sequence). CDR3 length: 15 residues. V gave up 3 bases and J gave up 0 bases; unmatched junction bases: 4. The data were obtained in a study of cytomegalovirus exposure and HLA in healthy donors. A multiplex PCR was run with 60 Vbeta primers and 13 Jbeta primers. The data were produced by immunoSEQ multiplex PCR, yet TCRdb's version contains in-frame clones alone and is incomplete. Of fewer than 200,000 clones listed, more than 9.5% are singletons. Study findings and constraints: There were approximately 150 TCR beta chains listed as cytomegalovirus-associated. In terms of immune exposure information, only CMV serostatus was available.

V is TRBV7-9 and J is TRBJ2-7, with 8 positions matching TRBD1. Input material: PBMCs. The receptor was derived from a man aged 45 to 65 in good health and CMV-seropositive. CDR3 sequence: CASSLTGAPSYEQYF. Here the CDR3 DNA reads TGTGCCAGCAGCTTGACAGGGGCTCCCTCCTACGAGCAGTACTTC.